The table lists the clone carrying this TCR beta chain with a few counts. Its antigen remains unidentified. These data originate in a study of response to subunit inactivated influenza vaccine. TCRdb fed the RT-PCR reads into MiXCR, producing one record per CDR3 protein. The profile shows hundreds of thousands of distinct CDR3 sequences, 14% of them singletons. General study results and limits: Each seasonal flu vaccination may recruit only limited new T cells, authors suggested.

V was clipped by 3 bases and J by 6 bases, with 14 bases between them. The CDR3 contains 15 residues. The germline gives CDR1 SGHTA, CDR2 FQGTGA. The chain carries TRBV7-3 and TRBJ2-2, with TRBD1 as a possible D gene (6 bases). The specimen comprised PBMCs from blood, sampled around 14 days before vaccination. This clonotype was sampled from a man aged 50-59 years who received an inactivated influenza vaccine. The CDR3 spells CASSFHQGKAGELFF. CDR3 DNA sequence: TGTGCCAGCAGCTTCCATCAGGGGAAGGCCGGGGAGCTGTTTTTT.